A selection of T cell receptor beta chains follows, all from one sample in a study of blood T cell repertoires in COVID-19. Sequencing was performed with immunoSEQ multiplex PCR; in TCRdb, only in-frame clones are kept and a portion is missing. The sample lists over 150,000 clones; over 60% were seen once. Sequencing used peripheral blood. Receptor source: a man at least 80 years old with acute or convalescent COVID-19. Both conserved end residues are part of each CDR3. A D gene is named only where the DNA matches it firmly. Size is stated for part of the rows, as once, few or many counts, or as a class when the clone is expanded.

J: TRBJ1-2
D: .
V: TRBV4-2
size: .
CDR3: CASSQTLWLSNYGYTF
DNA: TGTGCCAGCAGCCAAACCCTGTGGCTCTCGAACTATGGCTACACCTTC

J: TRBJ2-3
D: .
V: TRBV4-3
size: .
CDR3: CASSQGQTDTQYF
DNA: TGCGCCAGCAGCCAAGGACAGACAGATACGCAGTATTTT

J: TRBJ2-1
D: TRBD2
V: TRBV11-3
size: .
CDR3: CASSPIAGGKINEQFF
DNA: TGTGCCAGCAGCCCTATAGCGGGGGGGAAGATCAATGAGCAGTTCTTC

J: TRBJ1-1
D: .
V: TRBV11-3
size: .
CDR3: CASSSFYPLNTEAFF
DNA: TGTGCCAGCAGCTCCTTCTACCCACTCAACACTGAAGCTTTCTTT

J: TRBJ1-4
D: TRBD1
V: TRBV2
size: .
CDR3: CASGQGLGSNEKLFF
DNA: TGTGCCAGCGGACAGGGGCTTGGGTCTAATGAAAAACTGTTTTTT

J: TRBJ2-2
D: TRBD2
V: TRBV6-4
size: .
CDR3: CASSERERSGGAGGELFF
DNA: TGTGCCAGCAGTGAGAGAGAACGTAGCGGGGGGGCTGGTGGGGAGCTGTTTTTT

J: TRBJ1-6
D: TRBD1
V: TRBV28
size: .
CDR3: CASSGGTGSYNSPLHF
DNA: TGTGCCAGCAGTGGGGGGACAGGGTCCTATAATTCACCCCTCCACTTT

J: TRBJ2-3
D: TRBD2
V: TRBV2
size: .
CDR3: CASSLAGATDTQYF
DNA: TGTGCCAGCAGCCTAGCGGGAGCCACAGATACGCAGTATTTT

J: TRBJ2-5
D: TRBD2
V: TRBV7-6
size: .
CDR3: CASSLAGGPWETQYF
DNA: TGTGCCAGCAGTTTAGCGGGGGGGCCTTGGGAGACCCAGTACTTC

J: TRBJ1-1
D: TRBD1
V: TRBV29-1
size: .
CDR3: CSVKGRGFTEAFF
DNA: TGCAGCGTTAAGGGCAGGGGGTTCACTGAAGCTTTCTTT

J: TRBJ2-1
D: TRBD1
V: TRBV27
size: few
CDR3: CASSLRGLDTTYNEQFF
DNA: TGTGCCAGCAGTCTAAGGGGGCTCGATACAACCTACAATGAGCAGTTCTTC

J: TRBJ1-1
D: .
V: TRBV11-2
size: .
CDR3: CASSRRGTGLQNTEAFF
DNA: TGTGCCAGCAGCCGACGGGGGACGGGACTCCAGAACACTGAAGCTTTCTTT

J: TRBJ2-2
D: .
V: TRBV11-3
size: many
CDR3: CASSLDRWGRGSDTGELFF
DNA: TGTGCCAGCAGCTTAGATCGTTGGGGCAGGGGCTCGGACACCGGGGAGCTGTTTTTT

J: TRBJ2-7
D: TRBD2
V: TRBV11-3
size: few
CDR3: CASSLGERRLGGFEQYF
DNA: TGTGCCAGCAGCTTAGGGGAAAGGCGACTGGGGGGGTTCGAGCAGTACTTC

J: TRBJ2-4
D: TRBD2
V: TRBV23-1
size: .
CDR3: CASSLNGGGRYIQYF
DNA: TGCGCCAGCAGTCTAAACGGGGGGGGGCGATACATTCAGTACTTC

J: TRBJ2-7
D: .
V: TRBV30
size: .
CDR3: CAWTGGISYEQYF
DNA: TGTGCCTGGACTGGGGGGATCTCCTACGAGCAGTACTTC

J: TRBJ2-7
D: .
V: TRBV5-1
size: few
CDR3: CASSPLGVGEQYF
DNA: TGCGCCAGCAGCCCGCTAGGGGTCGGGGAGCAGTACTTC

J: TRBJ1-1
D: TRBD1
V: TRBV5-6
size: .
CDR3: CASDRGNTEAFF
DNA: TGTGCCAGCGACAGGGGCAACACTGAAGCTTTCTTT

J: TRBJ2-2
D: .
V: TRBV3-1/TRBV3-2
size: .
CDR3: CASSQAWTATGELFF
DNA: TGTGCCAGCAGCCAAGCGTGGACAGCAACCGGGGAGCTGTTTTTT

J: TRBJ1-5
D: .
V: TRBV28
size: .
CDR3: CASSPRGLGANQPQHF
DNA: TGTGCCAGCAGTCCTCGAGGCCTGGGGGCAAATCAGCCCCAGCATTTT

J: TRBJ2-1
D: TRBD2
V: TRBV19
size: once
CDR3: CASSIGPWEGNEQFF
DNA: TGTGCCAGTAGTATAGGTCCTTGGGAGGGCAATGAGCAGTTCTTC

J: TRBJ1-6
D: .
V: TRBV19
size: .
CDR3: CASGSDRIFPPLHF
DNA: TGTGCCAGTGGCTCAGACAGGATTTTTCCACCCCTCCACTTT

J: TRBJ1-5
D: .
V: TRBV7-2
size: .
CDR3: CASSFEPSREPQHF
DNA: TGTGCCAGCAGTTTTGAACCATCAAGAGAGCCCCAGCATTTT

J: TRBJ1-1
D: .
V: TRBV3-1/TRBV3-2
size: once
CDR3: CASSGQGTEAFF
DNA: TGTGCCAGCAGCGGGCAGGGCACTGAAGCTTTCTTT

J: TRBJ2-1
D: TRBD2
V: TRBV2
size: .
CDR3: CASSGSWPLAGGRNEQFF
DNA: TGTGCCAGCAGTGGGAGTTGGCCTCTAGCGGGGGGGCGCAATGAGCAGTTCTTC

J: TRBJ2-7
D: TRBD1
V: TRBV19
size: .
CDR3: CASGNRGLSYEQYF
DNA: TGTGCCAGCGGGAACAGGGGGCTCTCCTACGAGCAGTACTTC

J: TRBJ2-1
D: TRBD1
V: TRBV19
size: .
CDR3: CASSIEQGIKNEQFF
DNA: TGTGCCAGTAGTATTGAACAGGGGATAAAGAATGAGCAGTTCTTC

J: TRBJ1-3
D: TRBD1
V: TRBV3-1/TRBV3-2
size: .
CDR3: CASSSTGTGEGRSGNTIYF
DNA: TGTGCCAGCAGCTCAACCGGGACAGGGGAAGGGCGCTCTGGAAACACCATATATTTT

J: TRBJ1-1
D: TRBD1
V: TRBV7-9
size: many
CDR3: CASSRTGTGGTEAFF
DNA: TGTGCCAGCAGCCGGACCGGGACAGGGGGCACTGAAGCTTTCTTT

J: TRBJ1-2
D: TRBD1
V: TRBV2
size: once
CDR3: CASSRDSNYGYTF
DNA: TGTGCCAGCAGTCGGGACAGCAACTATGGCTACACCTTC

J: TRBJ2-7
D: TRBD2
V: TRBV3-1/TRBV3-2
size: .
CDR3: CASSLISRGVRYEQYF
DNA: TGTGCCAGCAGCCTCATTTCCCGGGGGGTAAGGTACGAGCAGTACTTC

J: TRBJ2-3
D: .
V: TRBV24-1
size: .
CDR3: CATSDTRHAGGRDTQYF
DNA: TGTGCCACCAGTGATACCCGACACGCCGGGGGGCGAGATACGCAGTATTTT

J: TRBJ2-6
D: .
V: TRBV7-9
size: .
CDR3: CASRTQGTGANVLTF
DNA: TGTGCCAGCAGGACTCAGGGAACTGGGGCCAACGTCCTGACTTTC

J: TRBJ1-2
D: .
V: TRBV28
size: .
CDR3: CASGGIAAQDYGYTF
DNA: TGTGCCAGCGGGGGCATAGCAGCACAGGACTATGGCTACACCTTC

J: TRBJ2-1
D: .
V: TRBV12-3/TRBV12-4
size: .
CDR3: CASSLGGNEQFF
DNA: TGTGCCAGCAGTTTGGGGGGTAATGAGCAGTTCTTC

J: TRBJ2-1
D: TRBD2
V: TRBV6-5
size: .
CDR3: CASSYGTSGGGDEQFF
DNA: TGTGCCAGCAGTTACGGAACTAGCGGGGGCGGGGATGAGCAGTTCTTC

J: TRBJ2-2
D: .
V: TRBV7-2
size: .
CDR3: CASSLVIRELFF
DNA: TGTGCCAGCAGCTTAGTAATTCGGGAGCTGTTTTTT

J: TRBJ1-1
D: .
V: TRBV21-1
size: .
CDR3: CASSSQTGDAPEAFF
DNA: TGTGCCAGCAGCTCCCAGACAGGGGACGCCCCTGAAGCTTTCTTT

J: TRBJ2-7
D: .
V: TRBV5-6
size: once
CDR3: CASSFLRGTNEQYF
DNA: TGTGCCAGCAGCTTTCTTCGGGGTACGAACGAGCAGTACTTC

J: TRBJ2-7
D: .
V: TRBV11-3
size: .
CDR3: CASSSGEGVGEQYF
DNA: TGTGCCAGCAGCTCAGGTGAGGGAGTGGGGGAGCAGTACTTC

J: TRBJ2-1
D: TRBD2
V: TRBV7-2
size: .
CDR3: CASSVGLAVYNEQFF
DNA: TGTGCCAGCAGCGTGGGACTAGCGGTTTACAATGAGCAGTTCTTC